Listed below are T cell receptor beta chains from one sample, sequenced in a study of CXCR3-negative and CXCR3-positive naive CD8 T cells. TCRdb reprocessed the 5' RACE reads and stores each CDR3 protein as one record, lacking DNA. Its clone listing holds about 130,000 distinct CDR3 sequences. Material: naive CXCR3- CD8+ T cells from blood. These receptors all stem from a human donor in good health. Some clones in this sample may be carry-over from other donors' samples. Each CDR3 is given with its conserved first and last residue.

V	J	CDR3
TRBV7-9	TRBJ2-7	CASSFDQSQGEQYF
TRBV6-6	TRBJ2-5	CASSAEEGLIGETQYF
TRBV2	TRBJ1-4	CARTSTGTNEKLFF
TRBV12-3/TRBV12-4	TRBJ2-1	CASSPTPRDGPYNEQFF
TRBV20-1	TRBJ2-1	CSASRSGGWNEQFF
TRBV19	TRBJ2-7	CAGEILPCQFGEQYF
TRBV29-1	TRBJ2-5	CSVEGIGETQYF
TRBV7-8	TRBJ2-3	CASSLSPGLTFTDTQYF
TRBV5-6	TRBJ1-5	CASSWGTGGNQPQHF
TRBV4-2	TRBJ2-7	CASSQDSLGLLGGEQYF
TRBV28	TRBJ1-6	CASSLLLTGNSPLHF
TRBV29-1	TRBJ2-7	CSVFSGEGDEQYF
TRBV5-1	TRBJ1-6	CASSLGGGTSSPLHF
TRBV28	TRBJ2-2	CASSLDEDTGELFF
TRBV28	TRBJ2-6	CAKGGTVSGANVLTF
TRBV6-6	TRBJ2-2	CASSYFGGPNTGELFF
TRBV12-3/TRBV12-4	TRBJ2-7	CASSRLAPTGSGHEQYF
TRBV7-9	TRBJ2-1	CASSFASTSGNNEQFF
TRBV29-1	TRBJ2-1	CSVLLNSDYNEQFF
TRBV9	TRBJ1-6	CASSLTDRAYNSPLHF
TRBV5-1	TRBJ2-3	CASSTTGTGRTDTQYF
TRBV29-1	TRBJ1-2	CSAARGAANYGYTF
TRBV7-9	TRBJ2-7	CTSSLVLAEFGEQYF
TRBV29-1	TRBJ2-7	CSGGDRGYEQYF
TRBV7-8	TRBJ2-5	CASSEETDQETQYF
TRBV27	TRBJ1-5	CASSPSDRASQHF
TRBV28	TRBJ2-7	CASSFPASGRTYEQYF
TRBV28	TRBJ2-3	CASSLSDLLAGGADTQYF
TRBV5-5	TRBJ2-1	CASKVTANEQFF
TRBV29-1	TRBJ2-3	CSVSEGADTQYF
TRBV6-5	TRBJ2-3	CASSYDRPTDTQYF
TRBV5-6	TRBJ2-2	CASKSRQGASTGELFF
TRBV28	TRBJ2-7	CASSFIYQYEQYF
TRBV19	TRBJ2-5	CASSSNRDVQETQYF
TRBV9	TRBJ2-1	CASSARTSGSNEQFF
TRBV29-1	TRBJ1-1	CSSAGGEETEAFF
TRBV27	TRBJ1-1	CASSGGIGAFF
TRBV6-1	TRBJ2-7	CASTQDDVPAYEQYF
TRBV5-5	TRBJ2-5	CASSLALGTRETQYF
TRBV5-1	TRBJ2-6	CASSRPRQGDTGANVLTF
TRBV5-1	TRBJ2-7	CASSLPGRNYEQYF
TRBV5-6	TRBJ1-5	CASSLGQGMEPQHF
TRBV13	TRBJ2-1	CASSLGQHNEQFF
TRBV14	TRBJ2-7	CASSNKPGHTYEQYF
TRBV28	TRBJ2-1	CASSLPVGGRDEQFF
TRBV19	TRBJ2-5	CATATSGGLIGQETQYF